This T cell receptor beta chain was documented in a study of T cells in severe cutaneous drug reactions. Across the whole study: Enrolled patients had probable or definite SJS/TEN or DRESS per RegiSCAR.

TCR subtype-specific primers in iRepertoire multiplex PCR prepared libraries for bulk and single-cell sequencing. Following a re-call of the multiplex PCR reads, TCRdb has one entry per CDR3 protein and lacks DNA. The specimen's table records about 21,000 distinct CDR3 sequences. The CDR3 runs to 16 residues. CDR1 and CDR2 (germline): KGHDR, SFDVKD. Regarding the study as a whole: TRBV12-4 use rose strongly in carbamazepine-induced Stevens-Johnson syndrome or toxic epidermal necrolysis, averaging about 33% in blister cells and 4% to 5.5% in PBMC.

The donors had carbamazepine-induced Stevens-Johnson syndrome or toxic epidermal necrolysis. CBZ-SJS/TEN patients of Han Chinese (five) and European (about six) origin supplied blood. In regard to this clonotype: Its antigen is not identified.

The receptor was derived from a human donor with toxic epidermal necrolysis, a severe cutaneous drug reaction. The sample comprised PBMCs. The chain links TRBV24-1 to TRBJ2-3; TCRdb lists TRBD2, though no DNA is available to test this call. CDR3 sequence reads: CATSDLTSGRIDTQYF.